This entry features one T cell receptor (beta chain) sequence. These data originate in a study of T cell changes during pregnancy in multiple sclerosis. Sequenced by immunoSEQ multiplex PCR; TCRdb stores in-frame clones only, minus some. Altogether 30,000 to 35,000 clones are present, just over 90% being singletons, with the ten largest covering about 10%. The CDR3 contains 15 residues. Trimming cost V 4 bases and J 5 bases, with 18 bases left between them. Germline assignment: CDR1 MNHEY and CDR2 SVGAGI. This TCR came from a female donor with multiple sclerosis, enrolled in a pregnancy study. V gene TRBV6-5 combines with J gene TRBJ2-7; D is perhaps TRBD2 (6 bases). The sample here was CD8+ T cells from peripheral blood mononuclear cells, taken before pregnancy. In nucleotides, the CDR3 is TGTGCCAGCAGTTCGTTTTGGGGGGTTGGGGACGAGCAGTACTTC. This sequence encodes CASSSFWGVGDEQYF.